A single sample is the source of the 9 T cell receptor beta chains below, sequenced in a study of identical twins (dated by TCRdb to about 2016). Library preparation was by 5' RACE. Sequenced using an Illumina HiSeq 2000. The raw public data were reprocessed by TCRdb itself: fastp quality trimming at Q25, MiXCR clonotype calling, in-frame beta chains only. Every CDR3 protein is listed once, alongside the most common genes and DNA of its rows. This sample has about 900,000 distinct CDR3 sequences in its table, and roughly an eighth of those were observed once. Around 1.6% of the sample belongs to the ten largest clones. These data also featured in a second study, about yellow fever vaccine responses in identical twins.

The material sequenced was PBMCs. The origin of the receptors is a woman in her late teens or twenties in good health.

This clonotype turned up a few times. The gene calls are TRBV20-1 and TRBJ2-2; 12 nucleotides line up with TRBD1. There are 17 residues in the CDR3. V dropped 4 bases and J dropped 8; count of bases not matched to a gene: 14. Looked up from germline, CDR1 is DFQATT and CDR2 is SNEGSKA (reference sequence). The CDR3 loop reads CSANKPPGQGAGGELFF. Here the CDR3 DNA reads TGCAGTGCTAACAAGCCACCGGGACAGGGGGCGGGGGGGGAGCTGTTTTTT.

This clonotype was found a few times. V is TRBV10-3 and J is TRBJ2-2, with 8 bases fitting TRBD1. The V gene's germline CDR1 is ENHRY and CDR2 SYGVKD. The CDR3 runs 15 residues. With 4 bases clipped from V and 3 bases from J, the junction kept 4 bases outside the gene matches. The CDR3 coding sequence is TGTGCCATCAGTGCCCAGACAGGGGACACCGGGGAGCTGTTTTTT. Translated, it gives CAISAQTGDTGELFF.

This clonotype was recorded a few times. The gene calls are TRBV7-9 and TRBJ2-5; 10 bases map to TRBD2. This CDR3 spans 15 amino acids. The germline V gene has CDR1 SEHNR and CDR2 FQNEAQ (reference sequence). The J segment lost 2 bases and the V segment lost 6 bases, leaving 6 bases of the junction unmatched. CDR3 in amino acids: CASRRRTSGQETQYF. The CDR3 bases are TGTGCCAGCAGAAGGAGGACTAGCGGACAAGAGACCCAGTACTTC.

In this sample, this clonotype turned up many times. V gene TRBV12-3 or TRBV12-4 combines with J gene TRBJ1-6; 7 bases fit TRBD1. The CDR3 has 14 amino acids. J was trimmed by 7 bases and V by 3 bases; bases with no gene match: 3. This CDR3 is CASSLEQGNSPLHF. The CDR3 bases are TGTGCCAGCAGTTTGGAACAGGGGAATTCACCCCTCCACTTT.

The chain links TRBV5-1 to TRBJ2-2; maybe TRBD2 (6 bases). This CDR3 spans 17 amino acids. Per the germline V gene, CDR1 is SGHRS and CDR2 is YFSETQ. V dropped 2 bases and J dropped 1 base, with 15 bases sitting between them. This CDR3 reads CASSFLANALNTGELFF. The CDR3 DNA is TGCGCCAGCAGCTTCCTAGCGAACGCCTTGAACACCGGGGAGCTGTTTTTT.

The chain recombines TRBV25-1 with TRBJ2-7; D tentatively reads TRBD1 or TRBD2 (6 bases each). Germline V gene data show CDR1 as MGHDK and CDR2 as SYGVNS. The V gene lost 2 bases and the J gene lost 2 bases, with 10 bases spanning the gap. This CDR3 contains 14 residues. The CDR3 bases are TGTGCCAGCAGTGAAGGTAGGGGGGCCTACGAGCAGTACGTC. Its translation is CASSEGRGAYEQYV.

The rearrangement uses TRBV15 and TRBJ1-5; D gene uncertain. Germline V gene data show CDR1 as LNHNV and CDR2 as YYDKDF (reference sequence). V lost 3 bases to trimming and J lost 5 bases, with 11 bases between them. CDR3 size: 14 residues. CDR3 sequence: CATSSRRADQPQHF. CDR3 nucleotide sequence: TGTGCCACCAGCAGCCGTAGGGCGGATCAGCCCCAGCATTTT.

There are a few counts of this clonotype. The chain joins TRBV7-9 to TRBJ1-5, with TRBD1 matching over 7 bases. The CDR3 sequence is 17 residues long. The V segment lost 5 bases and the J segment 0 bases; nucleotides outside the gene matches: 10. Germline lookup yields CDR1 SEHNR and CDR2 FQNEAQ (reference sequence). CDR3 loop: CASSPSGQDYSNQPQHF. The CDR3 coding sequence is TGTGCCAGCAGCCCCTCCGGACAGGATTATAGCAATCAGCCCCAGCATTTT.

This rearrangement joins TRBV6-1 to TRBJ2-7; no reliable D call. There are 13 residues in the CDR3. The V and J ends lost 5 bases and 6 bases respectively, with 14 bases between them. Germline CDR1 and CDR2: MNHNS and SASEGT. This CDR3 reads CASSPAQGFEQYV. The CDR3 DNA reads TGTGCCAGCAGTCCAGCCCAAGGTTTCGAGCAGTACGTC.